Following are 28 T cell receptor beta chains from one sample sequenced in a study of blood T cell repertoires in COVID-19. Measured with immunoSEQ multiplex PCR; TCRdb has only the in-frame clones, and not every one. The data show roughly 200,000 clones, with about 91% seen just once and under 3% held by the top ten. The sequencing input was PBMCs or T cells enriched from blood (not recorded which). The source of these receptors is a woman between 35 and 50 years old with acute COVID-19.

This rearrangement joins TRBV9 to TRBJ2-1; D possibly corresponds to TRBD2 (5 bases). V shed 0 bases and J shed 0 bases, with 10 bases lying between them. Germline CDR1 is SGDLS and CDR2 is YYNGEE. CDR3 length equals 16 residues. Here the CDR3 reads CASSVGLGSSYNEQFF. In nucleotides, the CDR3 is TGTGCCAGCAGCGTAGGGTTAGGGAGCTCCTACAATGAGCAGTTCTTC.

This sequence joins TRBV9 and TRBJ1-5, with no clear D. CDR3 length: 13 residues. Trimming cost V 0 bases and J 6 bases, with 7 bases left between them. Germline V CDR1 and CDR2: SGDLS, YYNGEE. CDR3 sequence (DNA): TGTGCCAGCAGCGTAGCCGGTAGTCAGCCCCAGCATTTT. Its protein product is CASSVAGSQPQHF.

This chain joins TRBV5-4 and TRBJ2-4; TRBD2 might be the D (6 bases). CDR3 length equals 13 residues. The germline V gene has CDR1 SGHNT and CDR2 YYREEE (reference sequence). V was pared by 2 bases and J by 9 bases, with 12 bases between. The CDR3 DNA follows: TGTGCCAGCAGCTTCGGGAGCTGGGGCATTCAGTACTTC. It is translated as CASSFGSWGIQYF.

CDR3 in amino acids: CTSSQTKQVSSGNTIYF. CDR3 nucleotide sequence: TGCACCAGCAGCCAAACCAAACAGGTTTCCTCTGGAAACACCATATATTTT. The rearrangement links TRBV1 to TRBJ1-3; TRBD1, the table's D call, was not compared with the DNA. TRBV1 is termed a pseudogene. This CDR3 contains 17 residues.

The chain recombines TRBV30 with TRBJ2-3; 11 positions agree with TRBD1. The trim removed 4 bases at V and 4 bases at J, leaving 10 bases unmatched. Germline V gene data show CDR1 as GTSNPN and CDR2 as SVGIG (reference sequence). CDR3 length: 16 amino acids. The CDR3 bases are TGTGCCTGGACCCCGAAGGACAGGGGGCTAGCAGATACGCAGTATTTT. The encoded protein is CAWTPKDRGLADTQYF.

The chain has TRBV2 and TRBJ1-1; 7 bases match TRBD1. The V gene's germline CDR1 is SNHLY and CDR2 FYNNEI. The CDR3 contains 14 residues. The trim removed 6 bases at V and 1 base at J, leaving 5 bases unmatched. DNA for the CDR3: TGTGCCAGCAGAGCAGGGGGTGGGAACACTGAAGCTTTCTTT. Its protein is CASRAGGGNTEAFF.

CDR3 sequence: CASSPGLAGGDEQFF. Here the CDR3 DNA reads TGTGCCAGCTCACCGGGACTAGCGGGAGGGGATGAGCAGTTCTTC. V gene TRBV18 combines with J gene TRBJ2-1; 16 bases line up with TRBD2. Looked up from germline, CDR1 is KGHSH and CDR2 is LQKENI. V was pared by 3 bases and J by 8 bases, with 1 base of the junction left unmatched. The CDR3 has 15 residues.

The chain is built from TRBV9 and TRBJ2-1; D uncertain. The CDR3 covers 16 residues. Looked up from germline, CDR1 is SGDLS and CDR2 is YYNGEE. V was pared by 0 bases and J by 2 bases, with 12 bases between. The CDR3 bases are TGTGCCAGCAGCGTAGATCCCGGAGCCGCCTACAATGAGCAGTTCTTC. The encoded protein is CASSVDPGAAYNEQFF.

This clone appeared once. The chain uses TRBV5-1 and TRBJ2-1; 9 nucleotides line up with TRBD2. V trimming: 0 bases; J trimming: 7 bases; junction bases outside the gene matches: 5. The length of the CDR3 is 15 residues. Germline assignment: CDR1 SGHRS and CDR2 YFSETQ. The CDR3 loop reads CASSLVPSGMNEQFF. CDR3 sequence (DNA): TGCGCCAGCAGCTTGGTGCCTAGCGGGATGAATGAGCAGTTCTTC. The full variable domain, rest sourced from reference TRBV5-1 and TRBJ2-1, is KAGVTQTPRYLIKTRGQQVTLSCSPISGHRSVSWYQQTPGQGLQFLFEYFSETQRNKGNFPGRFSGRQFSNSRSEMNVSTLELGDSALYLCASSLVPSGMNEQFFGPGTRLTVL.

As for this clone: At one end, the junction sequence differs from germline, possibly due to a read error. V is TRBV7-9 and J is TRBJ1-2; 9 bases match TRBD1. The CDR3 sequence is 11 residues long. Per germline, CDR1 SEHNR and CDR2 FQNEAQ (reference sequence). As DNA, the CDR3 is TGTGCCAGCAGCTTGAGGGACAGGGCCGACTTC. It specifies CASSLRDRADF.

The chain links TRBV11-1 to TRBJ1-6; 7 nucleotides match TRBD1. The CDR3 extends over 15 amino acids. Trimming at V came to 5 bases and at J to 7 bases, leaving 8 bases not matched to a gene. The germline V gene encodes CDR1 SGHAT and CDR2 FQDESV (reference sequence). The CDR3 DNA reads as TGTGCCAGCAGCACTACAGGGGCCCCAAATTCACCCCTCCACTTT. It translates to CASSTTGAPNSPLHF.

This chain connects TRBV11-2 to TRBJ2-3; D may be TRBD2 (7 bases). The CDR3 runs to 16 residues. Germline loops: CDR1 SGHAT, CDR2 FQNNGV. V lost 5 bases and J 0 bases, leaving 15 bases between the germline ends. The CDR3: CASSHRGAPSTDTQYF. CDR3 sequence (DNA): TGTGCCAGCAGCCATCGGGGGGCCCCTAGCACAGATACGCAGTATTTT.

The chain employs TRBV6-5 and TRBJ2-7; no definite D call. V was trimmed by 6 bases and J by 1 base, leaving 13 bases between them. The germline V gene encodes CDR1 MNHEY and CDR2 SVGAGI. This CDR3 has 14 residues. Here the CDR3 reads CASRDMTLSYEQYF. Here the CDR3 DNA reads TGTGCCAGCAGGGATATGACACTTTCCTACGAGCAGTACTTC.

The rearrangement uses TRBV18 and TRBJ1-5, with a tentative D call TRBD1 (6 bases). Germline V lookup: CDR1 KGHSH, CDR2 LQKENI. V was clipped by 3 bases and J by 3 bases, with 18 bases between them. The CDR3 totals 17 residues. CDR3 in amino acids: CASSPRTGLGNNQPQHF. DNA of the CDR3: TGTGCCAGCTCACCCCGAACAGGGCTAGGGAACAATCAGCCCCAGCATTTT.

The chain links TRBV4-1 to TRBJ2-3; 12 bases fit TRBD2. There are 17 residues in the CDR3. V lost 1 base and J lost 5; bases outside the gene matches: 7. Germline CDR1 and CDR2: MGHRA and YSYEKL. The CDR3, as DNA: TGCGCCAGCAGCCAAGGGCTAGCGGGGGGGCCGAAAGATACGCAGTATTTT. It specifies CASSQGLAGGPKDTQYF.

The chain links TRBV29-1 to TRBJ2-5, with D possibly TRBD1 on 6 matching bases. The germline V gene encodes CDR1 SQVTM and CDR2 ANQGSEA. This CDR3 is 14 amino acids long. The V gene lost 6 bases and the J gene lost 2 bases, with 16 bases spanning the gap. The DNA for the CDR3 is TGCAGCGTCGGTCGACAGGTAGAGCAAGAGACCCAGTACTTC. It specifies CSVGRQVEQETQYF.

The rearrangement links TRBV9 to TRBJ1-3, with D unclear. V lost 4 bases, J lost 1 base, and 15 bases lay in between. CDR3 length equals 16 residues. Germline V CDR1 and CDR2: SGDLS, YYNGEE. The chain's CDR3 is CASSSGGLISGNTIYF. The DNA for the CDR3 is TGTGCCAGCAGCTCTGGAGGACTGATTTCTGGAAACACCATATATTTT.

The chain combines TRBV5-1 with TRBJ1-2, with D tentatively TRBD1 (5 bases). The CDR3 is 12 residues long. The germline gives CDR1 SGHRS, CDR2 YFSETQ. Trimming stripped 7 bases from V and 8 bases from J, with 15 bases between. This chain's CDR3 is CASFDSLRGYTF. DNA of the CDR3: TGCGCCAGCTTTGACAGCCTTCGGGGCTACACCTTC.

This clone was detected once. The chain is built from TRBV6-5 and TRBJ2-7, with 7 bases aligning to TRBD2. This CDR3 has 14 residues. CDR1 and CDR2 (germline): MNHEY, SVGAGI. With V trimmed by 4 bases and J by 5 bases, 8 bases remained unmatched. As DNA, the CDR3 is TGTGCCAGCAGTTCCACTAGCGCTAGAAACGAGCAGTACTTC. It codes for CASSSTSARNEQYF.

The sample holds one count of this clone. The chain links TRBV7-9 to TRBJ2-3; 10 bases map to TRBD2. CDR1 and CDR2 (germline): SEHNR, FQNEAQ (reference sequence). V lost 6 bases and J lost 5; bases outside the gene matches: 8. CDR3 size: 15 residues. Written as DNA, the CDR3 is TGTGCCAGCAGACATCCTAGCGGGGGTATAGATACGCAGTATTTT. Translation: CASRHPSGGIDTQYF. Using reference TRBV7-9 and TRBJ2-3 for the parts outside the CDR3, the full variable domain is DTGVSQNPRHKITKRGQNVTFRCDPISEHNRLYWYRQTLGQGPEFLTYFQNEAQLEKSRLLSDRFSAERPKGSFSTLEIQRTEQGDSAMYLCASRHPSGGIDTQYFGPGTRLTVL.

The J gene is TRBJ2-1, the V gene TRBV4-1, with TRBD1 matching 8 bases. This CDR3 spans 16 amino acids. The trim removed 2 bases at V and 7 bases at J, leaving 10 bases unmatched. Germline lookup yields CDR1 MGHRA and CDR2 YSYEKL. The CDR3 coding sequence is TGCGCCAGCAGCCAACCCCACGGCCAGGGGGCGAATGAGCAGTTCTTC. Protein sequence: CASSQPHGQGANEQFF.

In DNA form, the CDR3 reads TGTGCCAGCAGCGCCACAGGGGACCACAGGGAGCAGTACTTC. Translated: CASSATGDHREQYF. This chain uses TRBV7-9 with TRBJ2-7; TRBD1 matches at 7 bases. The CDR3 is 14 residues long. V lost 5 bases, J lost 7 bases, and 11 bases stayed unmatched. Germline assignment: CDR1 SEHNR and CDR2 FQNEAQ (reference sequence).

The DNA of the CDR3 is TGTGCCAGCAGCCAAGAAGGCACAGGGGGGGTCTACGAGCAGTACTTC. Translating it yields CASSQEGTGGVYEQYF. The J gene is TRBJ2-7, the V gene TRBV3-1 (or the pseudogene TRBV3-2), with D possibly matching TRBD1 (8 bases). This CDR3 comprises 16 residues. V lost 0 bases and J 3 bases, leaving 15 bases between the germline ends. The germline gives CDR1 LGHDT, CDR2 YNNKEL (reference sequence).

CDR3 protein: CASSQRWSGTSGEQETQYF. The CDR3 nucleotides read TGCGCCAGCAGCCAAAGGTGGAGCGGGACTAGCGGGGAACAAGAGACCCAGTACTTC. The rearrangement links TRBV4-1 to TRBJ2-5; 13 bases map to TRBD2. The V gene end was trimmed by 2 bases and the J gene end by 2 bases; junction bases not matched to a gene: 11. This CDR3 comprises 19 residues. Germline CDR1 is MGHRA and CDR2 is YSYEKL.

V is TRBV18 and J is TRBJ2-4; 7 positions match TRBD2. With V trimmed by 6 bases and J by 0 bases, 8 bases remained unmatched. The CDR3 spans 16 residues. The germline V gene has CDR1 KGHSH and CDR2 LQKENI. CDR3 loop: CASSLGEGLAKNIQYF. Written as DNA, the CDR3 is TGTGCCAGCTCCCTCGGGGAGGGGCTAGCCAAAAACATTCAGTACTTC.

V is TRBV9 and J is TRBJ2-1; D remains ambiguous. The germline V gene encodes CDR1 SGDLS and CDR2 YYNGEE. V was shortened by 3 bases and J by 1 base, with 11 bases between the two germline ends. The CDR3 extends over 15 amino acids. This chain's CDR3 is CASSASSLSYNEQFF. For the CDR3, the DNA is TGTGCCAGCAGCGCCTCCTCCTTATCCTACAATGAGCAGTTCTTC.

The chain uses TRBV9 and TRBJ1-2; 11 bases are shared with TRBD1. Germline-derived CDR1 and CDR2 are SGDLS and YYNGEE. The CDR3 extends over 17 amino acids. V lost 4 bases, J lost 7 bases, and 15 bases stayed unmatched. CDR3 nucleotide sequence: TGTGCCAGCAGCCAAGCTCCGGGACAGGGGGTTTTCGGTGGCTACACCTTC. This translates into CASSQAPGQGVFGGYTF.

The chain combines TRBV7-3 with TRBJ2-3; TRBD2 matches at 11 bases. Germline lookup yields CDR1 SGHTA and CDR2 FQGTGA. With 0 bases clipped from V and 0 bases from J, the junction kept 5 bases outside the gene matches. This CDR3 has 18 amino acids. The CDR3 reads CASSLTGGLAASTDTQYF. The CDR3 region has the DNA TGTGCCAGCAGCTTAACTGGGGGACTAGCGGCTAGCACAGATACGCAGTATTTT.